This T cell receptor (beta chain) was recorded in a study of beta chain features in type 1 diabetes. V trimming: 8 bases; J trimming: 7 bases; junction bases outside the gene matches: 11. CDR1 KGHSH and CDR2 LQKENI come from the germline V gene. This CDR3 comprises 14 residues. What was sequenced were expressed TCRB transcripts, since all of the isolated RNA had been reverse transcribed. The repertoire was sequenced with immunoSEQ multiplex PCR; TCRdb's copy has only in-frame clones and lacks some. The sample consists of roughly 500,000 clones, 10% to 12% of them appearing once. The sequence came from a woman aged 18-30 years in good health. V is TRBV18 and J is TRBJ2-7, with TRBD1 matching over 10 bases. What was sequenced was naive CD4+ T cells from blood. Here the CDR3 reads CASASGTGDSEQYF. In DNA form, the CDR3 reads TGTGCCAGCGCTTCCGGGACAGGGGATTCTGAGCAGTACTTC.